These T cell receptor beta chains were read from a single sample in a study of patients and donors after allogeneic stem cell transplantation. One entry per CDR3 protein, called by TCRdb with MiXCR from the RT-PCR reads. The sample carries approximately 410,000 distinct CDR3 sequences, approximately 16% recorded once. Sequenced input: blood, either unsorted or a sorted T cell fraction (not recorded which). The source is a human donor who was either an allogeneic HSCT recipient or a stem cell or donor lymphocyte infusion donor (not recorded which). It is not recorded whose cells these are; they may come from a transplant donor. Each CDR3 is given with its conserved first and last residue. A D gene is named only where the DNA matches it firmly. A clone size is listed for some rows: how often the clone was seen (once, few, many), or a class if it is expanded.

abundance: NA; v_gene: TRBV6-5; d_gene: NA; j_gene: TRBJ2-7; CDR3aa: CASSYSIGDLPGEQYF; CDR3nt: TGTGCCAGCAGTTACTCGATAGGGGACCTCCCCGGCGAGCAGTACTTC
abundance: NA; v_gene: TRBV2; d_gene: NA; j_gene: TRBJ2-7; CDR3aa: CASSPSGRVKGDEQYF; CDR3nt: TGTGCCAGCAGTCCCTCGGGTCGGGTTAAGGGAGACGAGCAGTACTTC
abundance: NA; v_gene: TRBV15; d_gene: TRBD1; j_gene: TRBJ1-5; CDR3aa: CATSRADRVAQPQHF; CDR3nt: TGTGCCACCAGCAGAGCAGACAGGGTGGCCCAGCCCCAGCATTTT
abundance: few; v_gene: TRBV9; d_gene: TRBD2; j_gene: TRBJ2-1; CDR3aa: CASSPGLAGARGSYNEQFF; CDR3nt: TGTGCCAGCAGCCCAGGGCTAGCGGGAGCACGTGGGTCCTACAATGAGCAGTTCTTC
abundance: NA; v_gene: TRBV6-5; d_gene: NA; j_gene: TRBJ2-6; CDR3aa: CASSYSNRGSGANVLTF; CDR3nt: TGTGCCAGCAGTTACTCGAATCGGGGCTCTGGGGCCAACGTCCTGACTTTC
abundance: NA; v_gene: TRBV7-2; d_gene: NA; j_gene: TRBJ1-3; CDR3aa: CASSLRFGSGNTIYF; CDR3nt: TGTGCCAGCAGCTTACGGTTCGGCTCTGGAAACACCATATATTTT
abundance: few; v_gene: TRBV7-9; d_gene: NA; j_gene: TRBJ2-7; CDR3aa: CASSPDVSYEQYF; CDR3nt: TGTGCCAGCAGCCCTGACGTCTCCTACGAGCAGTACTTC
abundance: NA; v_gene: TRBV27; d_gene: TRBD1; j_gene: TRBJ1-5; CDR3aa: CASSKDRGGNQPQHF; CDR3nt: TGTGCCAGCAGTAAGGACAGGGGAGGCAATCAGCCCCAGCATTTT
abundance: few; v_gene: TRBV6-5; d_gene: NA; j_gene: TRBJ2-4; CDR3aa: CASSYSSEATLAKNIQYF; CDR3nt: TGTGCCAGCAGTTACTCGAGCGAGGCAACCCTAGCCAAAAACATTCAGTACTTC
abundance: few; v_gene: TRBV5-6; d_gene: NA; j_gene: TRBJ2-7; CDR3aa: CASSWGVGGEQYF; CDR3nt: TGTGCCAGCAGCTGGGGCGTAGGGGGCGAGCAGTACTTC
abundance: many; v_gene: TRBV12-3/TRBV12-4; d_gene: NA; j_gene: TRBJ1-1; CDR3aa: CATDKFAEAFF; CDR3nt: TGTGCCACCGATAAATTCGCTGAAGCTTTCTTT
abundance: NA; v_gene: TRBV4-1; d_gene: NA; j_gene: TRBJ2-1; CDR3aa: CASSQPGRSIYNEQFF; CDR3nt: TGCGCCAGCAGCCAACCGGGACGGAGTATCTACAATGAGCAGTTCTTC
abundance: NA; v_gene: TRBV29-1; d_gene: TRBD2; j_gene: TRBJ2-1; CDR3aa: CSVLPTSGHEQFF; CDR3nt: TGCAGCGTTTTACCTACTAGCGGACATGAGCAGTTCTTC
abundance: NA; v_gene: TRBV11-3; d_gene: NA; j_gene: TRBJ1-6; CDR3aa: CASSSSPPLLHF; CDR3nt: TGTGCCAGCAGCTCGTCACCACCCCTCCTCCACTTT
abundance: NA; v_gene: TRBV15; d_gene: TRBD1; j_gene: TRBJ2-3; CDR3aa: CATSREWTGPDTDTQYF; CDR3nt: TGTGCCACCAGCAGAGAGTGGACAGGGCCGGACACAGATACGCAGTATTTT
abundance: NA; v_gene: TRBV5-1; d_gene: NA; j_gene: TRBJ1-1; CDR3aa: CASSRFPGEGTEAFF; CDR3nt: TGCGCCAGCAGCCGGTTTCCAGGGGAAGGAACTGAAGCTTTCTTT
abundance: few; v_gene: TRBV5-1; d_gene: NA; j_gene: TRBJ1-4; CDR3aa: CASSLAPRGGGEKLFF; CDR3nt: TGCGCCAGCAGCTTGGCCCCACGGGGCGGAGGAGAAAAACTGTTTTTT
abundance: NA; v_gene: TRBV4-1; d_gene: NA; j_gene: TRBJ1-2; CDR3aa: CASSPRVGALNYGYTF; CDR3nt: TGCGCCAGCAGCCCCCGTGTGGGGGCCCTAAACTATGGCTACACCTTC
abundance: NA; v_gene: TRBV7-2; d_gene: NA; j_gene: TRBJ1-6; CDR3aa: CASSLALPSGRNSPLHF; CDR3nt: TGTGCCAGCAGCTTAGCTCTCCCTTCGGGGCGTAATTCACCCCTCCACTTT
abundance: NA; v_gene: TRBV28; d_gene: NA; j_gene: TRBJ1-1; CDR3aa: CASQPPLGTEAFF; CDR3nt: TGTGCCAGCCAGCCCCCGCTCGGCACTGAAGCTTTCTTT
abundance: few; v_gene: TRBV12-3/TRBV12-4; d_gene: TRBD1; j_gene: TRBJ1-2; CDR3aa: CASSLNRGGYTF; CDR3nt: TGTGCCAGCAGCCTGAACAGGGGTGGCTACACCTTC
abundance: many; v_gene: TRBV5-1; d_gene: NA; j_gene: TRBJ2-5; CDR3aa: CASSVDGPRTQYF; CDR3nt: TGCGCCAGCAGCGTGGACGGGCCAAGGACCCAGTACTTC
abundance: NA; v_gene: TRBV13; d_gene: TRBD1; j_gene: TRBJ2-7; CDR3aa: CASSLTGDIRGEQYF; CDR3nt: TGTGCCAGCAGCTTGACAGGGGATATCAGGGGAGAGCAGTACTTC
abundance: NA; v_gene: TRBV5-6; d_gene: TRBD1; j_gene: TRBJ2-2; CDR3aa: CASSLDRGRTGELFF; CDR3nt: TGTGCCAGCAGCTTGGACAGGGGACGCACCGGGGAGCTGTTTTTT
abundance: NA; v_gene: TRBV4-1; d_gene: TRBD1; j_gene: TRBJ1-1; CDR3aa: CASSPGGVGTEAFF; CDR3nt: TGCGCCAGCAGCCCAGGGGGAGTGGGCACTGAAGCTTTCTTT
abundance: NA; v_gene: TRBV20-1; d_gene: NA; j_gene: TRBJ2-3; CDR3aa: CSAREPTSTDTQYF; CDR3nt: TGCAGTGCTAGAGAGCCTACCTCCACAGATACGCAGTATTTT
abundance: NA; v_gene: TRBV12-3/TRBV12-4; d_gene: TRBD1; j_gene: TRBJ2-2; CDR3aa: CASRLRDRSTGELFF; CDR3nt: TGTGCCAGCAGACTCCGGGACAGGAGCACCGGGGAGCTGTTTTTT
abundance: many; v_gene: TRBV14; d_gene: NA; j_gene: TRBJ2-2; CDR3aa: CASSLLMNTGELFF; CDR3nt: TGTGCCAGCAGCCTTCTTATGAACACCGGGGAGCTGTTTTTT
abundance: few; v_gene: TRBV6-1; d_gene: NA; j_gene: TRBJ1-5; CDR3aa: CASSTQGNQPQHF; CDR3nt: TGTGCCAGCAGTACCCAGGGGAATCAGCCCCAGCATTTT
abundance: few; v_gene: TRBV5-6; d_gene: NA; j_gene: TRBJ1-2; CDR3aa: CASSLAVSDAIYGYTF; CDR3nt: TGTGCCAGCAGCTTGGCAGTGTCAGATGCGATCTATGGCTACACCTTC
abundance: NA; v_gene: TRBV3-1; d_gene: TRBD2; j_gene: TRBJ2-7; CDR3aa: CASSQVLAEYYEQYF; CDR3nt: TGTGCCAGCAGCCAAGTCCTAGCGGAATACTACGAGCAGTACTTC
abundance: many; v_gene: TRBV25-1; d_gene: NA; j_gene: TRBJ2-3; CDR3aa: CASSEFRGPSSTDTQYF; CDR3nt: TGTGCCAGCAGTGAATTCAGGGGACCTTCTAGCACAGATACGCAGTATTTT
abundance: many; v_gene: TRBV12-3/TRBV12-4; d_gene: TRBD2; j_gene: TRBJ2-7; CDR3aa: CASSTREGLTYEQYF; CDR3nt: TGTGCCAGCAGCACTCGGGAGGGACTGACATACGAGCAGTACTTC
abundance: NA; v_gene: TRBV29-1; d_gene: TRBD2; j_gene: TRBJ2-2; CDR3aa: CSVEGKGLAGYLLSGELFF; CDR3nt: TGCAGCGTTGAAGGGAAGGGACTAGCGGGATATCTGTTATCCGGGGAGCTGTTTTTT
abundance: NA; v_gene: TRBV30; d_gene: TRBD1; j_gene: TRBJ2-1; CDR3aa: CAWSKDRGLNEQFF; CDR3nt: TGTGCCTGGAGCAAAGACAGGGGGCTGAATGAGCAGTTCTTC
abundance: few; v_gene: TRBV10-3; d_gene: NA; j_gene: TRBJ2-5; CDR3aa: CAIRDSSAGTQYF; CDR3nt: TGTGCCATCAGGGATTCTTCAGCGGGGACCCAGTACTTC
abundance: NA; v_gene: TRBV13; d_gene: TRBD1; j_gene: TRBJ2-3; CDR3aa: CASSSPGTGDTDTQYF; CDR3nt: TGTGCCAGCAGCTCCCCCGGGACAGGGGACACAGATACGCAGTATTTT
abundance: few; v_gene: TRBV12-3/TRBV12-4; d_gene: TRBD2; j_gene: TRBJ2-1; CDR3aa: CASSQSLAGVGNEQFF; CDR3nt: TGTGCCAGCAGTCAAAGTTTAGCGGGAGTCGGCAATGAGCAGTTCTTC
abundance: NA; v_gene: TRBV5-6; d_gene: NA; j_gene: TRBJ1-6; CDR3aa: CASSLRLNSPLHF; CDR3nt: TGTGCCAGCAGCTTGAGGCTTAATTCACCCCTCCACTTT
abundance: many; v_gene: TRBV5-1; d_gene: NA; j_gene: TRBJ1-1; CDR3aa: CASSKRQPRKSNTEAFF; CDR3nt: TGCGCCAGCAGCAAAAGACAGCCCCGTAAATCGAACACTGAAGCTTTCTTT
abundance: NA; v_gene: TRBV4-2; d_gene: TRBD2; j_gene: TRBJ2-5; CDR3aa: CASSRTSGGSETQYF; CDR3nt: TGTGCCAGCAGCCGGACTAGCGGGGGGTCGGAGACCCAGTACTTC
abundance: few; v_gene: TRBV5-1; d_gene: NA; j_gene: TRBJ2-7; CDR3aa: CASSLVPDRGEQYF; CDR3nt: TGCGCCAGCAGCTTGGTACCGGACCGGGGGGAGCAGTACTTC
abundance: many; v_gene: TRBV12-5; d_gene: TRBD1; j_gene: TRBJ2-1; CDR3aa: CASGSGQGNGNEQFF; CDR3nt: TGTGCTAGTGGTTCGGGACAGGGGAACGGCAATGAGCAGTTCTTC
abundance: NA; v_gene: TRBV19; d_gene: NA; j_gene: TRBJ2-7; CDR3aa: CASSPTHEIPYEQYF; CDR3nt: TGTGCCAGTAGTCCAACACACGAAATACCCTACGAGCAGTACTTC
abundance: NA; v_gene: TRBV29-1; d_gene: NA; j_gene: TRBJ1-1; CDR3aa: CSVGRGGEAFF; CDR3nt: TGCAGCGTGGGTAGAGGAGGTGAAGCTTTCTTT